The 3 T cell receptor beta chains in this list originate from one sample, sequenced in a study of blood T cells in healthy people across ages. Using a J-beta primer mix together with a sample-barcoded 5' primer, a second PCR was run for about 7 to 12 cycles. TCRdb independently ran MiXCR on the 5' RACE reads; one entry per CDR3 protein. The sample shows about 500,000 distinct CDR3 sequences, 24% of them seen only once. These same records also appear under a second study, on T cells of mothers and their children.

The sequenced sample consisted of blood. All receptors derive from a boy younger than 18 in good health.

In DNA, the CDR3 is TGCAGTGCTAGGGGGACGGCCACTGTTGGCTACACCTTC. The encoded protein is CSARGTATVGYTF. The V call is TRBV20-1, the J call TRBJ1-2; D may be TRBD1 (5 bases). Trimming shortened V by 3 bases and J by 7 bases, and 15 bases separated the two germline ends. The CDR3 extends over 13 amino acids. CDR1 is DFQATT and CDR2 is SNEGSKA in the germline V gene (reference sequence).

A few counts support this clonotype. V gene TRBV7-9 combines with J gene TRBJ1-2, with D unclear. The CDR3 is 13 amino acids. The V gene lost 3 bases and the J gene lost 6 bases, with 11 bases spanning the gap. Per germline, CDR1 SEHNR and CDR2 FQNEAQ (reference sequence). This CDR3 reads CASSLGVGDGYTF. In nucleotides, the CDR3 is TGTGCCAGCAGCTTGGGAGTTGGGGATGGCTACACCTTC.

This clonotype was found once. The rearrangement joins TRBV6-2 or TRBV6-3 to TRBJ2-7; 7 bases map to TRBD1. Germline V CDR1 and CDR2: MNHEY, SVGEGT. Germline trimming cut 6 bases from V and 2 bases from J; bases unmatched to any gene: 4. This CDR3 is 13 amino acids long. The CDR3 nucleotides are TGTGCCAGCAGAGACGGACAGGCCTACGAGCAGTACTTC. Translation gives CASRDGQAYEQYF.